Presented here are 30 T cell receptor beta chains from one specimen sequenced in a study of T-cell memory formation after mild COVID-19. From the 5' RACE reads, TCRdb called clonotypes with MiXCR, one entry per CDR3 protein. The data hold just under 350,000 distinct CDR3 sequences, with roughly 13% observed a single time. Sequencing was performed on PBMCs or a T cell subset sorted from them (not recorded which). The receptors here all came from a man aged 18 to 29 who had mild COVID-19 (a few samples of this study predate the infection). Cell type and time point are not known.

The chain uses TRBV15 and TRBJ2-1, with 11 bases fitting TRBD2. After removal of 5 bases from V and 8 bases from J, the junction contained 11 bases not matched to a gene. The CDR3 has 16 residues. The germline V gene has CDR1 LNHNV and CDR2 YYDKDF (reference sequence). CDR3 sequence: CATSPIGSGGGHEQFF. The CDR3, as DNA: TGTGCCACCAGCCCCATAGGTAGCGGGGGGGGCCATGAGCAGTTCTTC.

The chain combines TRBV9 with TRBJ1-1, with TRBD1 as a possible D gene (5 bases). The CDR3 has 13 residues. Germline V CDR1 and CDR2: SGDLS, YYNGEE. Trimming left V 7 bases short and J 5 bases short, with 15 bases between. This chain's CDR3 is CASGLGAETEAFF. CDR3 DNA sequence: TGTGCCAGCGGCCTCGGGGCTGAGACTGAAGCTTTCTTT.

This clonotype was detected many times. The chain has TRBV20-1 and TRBJ2-2; the match to TRBD1 covers 9 bases. The CDR3 loop spans 15 amino acids. CDR1 and CDR2 (germline): DFQATT, SNEGSKA (reference sequence). Germline trimming cut 6 bases from V and 6 bases from J; bases unmatched to any gene: 11. The CDR3 DNA sequence: TGCAGTGCACTCAGGAACAGGGGGCGACCCGGGGAGCTGTTTTTT. Protein product: CSALRNRGRPGELFF.

The V and J genes are TRBV9 and TRBJ2-1, with D perhaps TRBD2 (5 bases). There are 16 residues in the CDR3. Germline V CDR1 and CDR2: SGDLS, YYNGEE. Deletions cut 3 bases from V and 3 bases from J, with 16 bases between. This CDR3 is CASSAFVGRGYNEQFF. The CDR3 coding sequence is TGTGCCAGCAGCGCCTTCGTGGGGAGAGGCTACAATGAGCAGTTCTTC.

This chain joins TRBV9 and TRBJ2-7, with a possible D match to TRBD2 (5 bases). Trimming cost V 1 base and J 6 bases, with 20 bases left between them. Germline CDR1 reads SGDLS; CDR2 reads YYNGEE. CDR3 length equals 16 residues. The CDR3: CASSVQGGTASGEQYF. CDR3 bases: TGTGCCAGCAGCGTACAAGGAGGTACCGCATCGGGCGAGCAGTACTTC.

V gene TRBV5-4 combines with J gene TRBJ2-1; D may correspond to TRBD1 or TRBD2 (5 bases each). The CDR3 loop spans 14 amino acids. Looked up from germline, CDR1 is SGHNT and CDR2 is YYREEE (reference sequence). V dropped 1 base and J dropped 6 bases, with 11 bases sitting between them. CDR3 sequence reads: CASSLFAGTNEQFF. The CDR3 nucleotides read TGTGCCAGCAGCTTGTTTGCCGGGACCAATGAGCAGTTCTTC.

The V and J genes are TRBV12-3 or TRBV12-4 and TRBJ2-1; 9 bases map to TRBD1. J was trimmed by 7 bases and V by 4 bases; bases with no gene match: 8. The CDR3 totals 15 residues. CDR3 coding DNA: TGTGCCAGCAGTTACGGGGACAGGGATTTAAATGAGCAGTTCTTC. Residues: CASSYGDRDLNEQFF.

There are a few counts of this clonotype. This sequence joins TRBV25-1 and TRBJ2-2; D might be TRBD2 (5 bases). Germline V gives CDR1 MGHDK, CDR2 SYGVNS. With 3 bases removed from V and 0 bases from J, the gap between germline ends came to 8 bases. This CDR3 is 15 amino acids long. CDR3: CASSDGETNTGELFF. CDR3 in DNA: TGTGCCAGCAGTGATGGGGAGACGAACACCGGGGAGCTGTTTTTT.

This clonotype was observed a handful of times. The chain couples TRBV29-1 to TRBJ1-2, with 7 bases matching TRBD1. From germline, CDR1 is SQVTM and CDR2 ANQGSEA. The CDR3 has 13 residues. The V segment lost 7 bases and the J segment 4 bases; nucleotides outside the gene matches: 9. The CDR3 DNA is TGCAGCGGTGACAGGGTTGGGGCCTATGGCTACACCTTC. Translated, it gives CSGDRVGAYGYTF.

This clonotype was picked up a small number of times. This chain links TRBV25-1 with TRBJ1-4; 7 nucleotides match TRBD1. V lost 6 bases, J lost 4 bases, and 5 bases stayed unmatched. Germline V gene sequence: CDR1 MGHDK, CDR2 SYGVNS. The CDR3 sequence is 14 residues long. The chain's CDR3 is CASSPGQHNEKLFF. The CDR3 DNA follows: TGTGCCAGCAGCCCGGGACAGCATAATGAAAAACTGTTTTTT.

This chain connects TRBV24-1 to TRBJ2-1; 9 bases align to TRBD1. This CDR3 is 16 amino acids long. Losses at the gene ends were 4 bases for V and 5 bases for J; bases not matched to a gene: 8. CDR1 and CDR2 from the germline V gene are KGHDR and SFDVKD. DNA for the CDR3: TGTGCCACCAGTGACCTGGGGACAGGGCGGAACAATGAGCAGTTCTTC. Translating it yields CATSDLGTGRNNEQFF.

V usage is TRBV5-1 and J usage is TRBJ2-1; D is possibly TRBD2 (6 bases). The CDR3 is 16 residues long. V was clipped by 0 bases and J by 0 bases, with 10 bases between them. Germline loops: CDR1 SGHRS, CDR2 YFSETQ. The CDR3 sequence is CASSLGDGSSYNEQFF. The DNA of the CDR3 is TGCGCCAGCAGCTTGGGGGACGGGAGCTCCTACAATGAGCAGTTCTTC.

This clonotype was counted many times. This chain uses TRBV7-2 with TRBJ2-3, with 8 bases aligning to TRBD2. Germline lookup yields CDR1 SGHTA and CDR2 FQGNSA. The CDR3 runs 15 residues. Trimming at V came to 5 bases and at J to 5 bases, leaving 9 bases not matched to a gene. The CDR3 coding sequence is TGTGCCAGCAGCAACGGGGGGGCGTCGGGAGATACGCAGTATTTT. It translates to CASSNGGASGDTQYF.

This chain connects TRBV3-1 to TRBJ2-5; 12 nucleotides line up with TRBD2. Trimming at V came to 2 bases and at J to 1 base, leaving 8 bases not matched to a gene. The CDR3 spans 18 residues. Looked up from germline, CDR1 is LGHDT and CDR2 is YNNKEL (reference sequence). The CDR3 nucleotides read TGTGCCAGCAGCCAACGACCGACTAGCGGGGGAACCCAAGAGACCCAGTACTTC. It specifies CASSQRPTSGGTQETQYF.

This clonotype was detected a few times. V is TRBV9 and J is TRBJ2-3; TRBD2 matches at 7 bases. The germline V gene has CDR1 SGDLS and CDR2 YYNGEE. V gave up 0 bases and J gave up 5 bases; unmatched junction bases: 6. The CDR3 sequence is 15 residues long. Here the CDR3 DNA reads TGTGCCAGCAGCGTAGTGACTAGCATGGGAGATACGCAGTATTTT. It is translated as CASSVVTSMGDTQYF.

A few counts support this clonotype. The chain couples TRBV14 to TRBJ1-1; no clear D. This CDR3 has 16 residues. Germline loops: CDR1 SGHDN, CDR2 FVKESK. The V gene lost 3 bases and the J gene lost 0 bases, with 14 bases spanning the gap. The CDR3 DNA reads as TGTGCCAGCAGCCACCCTCCTGAGTGGCTGAACACTGAAGCTTTCTTT. This encodes CASSHPPEWLNTEAFF. Full variable domain (rest looked up from reference TRBV14 and TRBJ1-1): EAGVTQFPSHSVIEKGQTVTLRCDPISGHDNLYWYRRVMGKEIKFLLHFVKESKQDESGMPNNRFLAERTGGTYSTLKVQPAELEDSGVYFCASSHPPEWLNTEAFFGQGTRLTVV.

This clonotype was seen a handful of times. This chain connects TRBV5-6 to TRBJ2-7; weak D call: TRBD1 (6 bases). CDR1 is SGHDT, CDR2 YYEEEE, per germline. The CDR3 covers 15 residues. V shed 5 bases and J shed 2 bases, with 17 bases lying between them. In nucleotides, the CDR3 is TGTGCCAGCAGACGTACAGGGTTTGGGGCCTACGAGCAGTACGTC. It specifies CASRRTGFGAYEQYV.

This clonotype was found a few times. This sequence joins TRBV6-2 or TRBV6-3 and TRBJ2-3, with 7 bases aligning to TRBD1. V trimming: 6 bases; J trimming: 9 bases; junction bases outside the gene matches: 15. This CDR3 is built from 15 residues. Germline assignment: CDR1 MNHEY and CDR2 SVGEGT. The CDR3 DNA is TGTGCCAGCAGACACACCGGGACAGCGGACTCGACGCAGTATTTT. This sequence encodes CASRHTGTADSTQYF.

On this clonotype: The junction does not match germline at one end; this may be a read error. J is TRBJ2-5 and V is TRBV11-3; 10 bases map to TRBD2. The V gene's germline CDR1 is SGHNT and CDR2 YENEEA. This CDR3 is built from 17 residues. CDR3 protein: CASSPGVAGGGEEAQYF. The CDR3 DNA follows: TGTGCCAGCAGCCCCGGGGTAGCGGGGGGCGGCGAAGAGGCCCAGTACTTC.

The chain has TRBV12-3 or TRBV12-4 and TRBJ2-7; D possibly matches TRBD1 or TRBD2 (5 bases each). The V end was cut by 5 bases, the J end by 0 bases, with 11 bases between. This CDR3 has 14 residues. The CDR3 nucleotides are TGTGCCAGCAGTGGGACCCGGTCCTCCTACGAGCAGTACGTC. Its translation is CASSGTRSSYEQYV.

The chain employs TRBV11-2 and TRBJ2-1, with 9 bases identical to TRBD2. The CDR3 loop spans 17 amino acids. J was trimmed by 0 bases and V by 1 base; bases with no gene match: 4. The V gene's germline CDR1 is SGHAT and CDR2 FQNNGV. CDR3 sequence (DNA): TGTGCCAGCAGCTTAGCCGCTAGCGGGGCCTCCTACAATGAGCAGTTCTTC. This sequence encodes CASSLAASGASYNEQFF.

Only a few counts were recorded for this clonotype. V is TRBV30 and J is TRBJ2-5, with TRBD1 as a possible D gene (5 bases). The germline V gene has CDR1 GTSNPN and CDR2 SVGIG (reference sequence). The ends were cut back, 3 bases at V and 4 bases at J, with 15 bases in the middle. The CDR3 is 14 amino acids. Written as DNA, the CDR3 is TGTGCCTGGAGCGCCGTAGGGGCAGGAGAGACCCAGTACTTC. Protein sequence: CAWSAVGAGETQYF.

The genes are TRBV2 and TRBJ1-2; D gene ambiguous. The CDR3 covers 11 residues. Germline lookup yields CDR1 SNHLY and CDR2 FYNNEI. V was trimmed by 6 bases and J by 5 bases, leaving 7 bases between them. The CDR3 sequence: CASRATYGYTF. The CDR3 DNA reads TGTGCCAGCAGAGCCACATATGGCTACACCTTC.

The V call is TRBV4-1, the J call TRBJ1-2; maybe TRBD1 (5 bases). Trimming pared 4 bases from V and 7 bases from J, leaving 16 bases between. Germline CDR1 MGHRA, CDR2 YSYEKL. This CDR3 has 14 residues. The CDR3 DNA sequence: TGCGCCAGCAGCCGAAGCACGGGGGAGGCTGGCTACACCTTC. This encodes CASSRSTGEAGYTF.

This clonotype was detected a few times. The V call is TRBV2, the J call TRBJ1-2, with D uncertain. Trimming left V 0 bases short and J 2 bases short, with 7 bases between. The CDR3 is 14 residues long. CDR1 SNHLY and CDR2 FYNNEI come from the germline V gene. CDR3 nucleotides: TGTGCCAGCAGTGAAGCTGCAGCGAACTATGGCTACACCTTC. It is translated as CASSEAAANYGYTF.

The sample holds a few counts of this clonotype. V is TRBV6-6 and J is TRBJ1-5; 8 nucleotides align to TRBD1. Per germline, CDR1 MNHNY and CDR2 SVGAGI (reference sequence). V lost 4 bases, J lost 4 bases, and 9 bases stayed unmatched. The CDR3 spans 16 residues. CDR3: CASSSNGQGLNQPQHF. CDR3 nucleotide sequence: TGTGCCAGCAGTTCTAACGGACAGGGCCTAAATCAGCCCCAGCATTTT.

The genes are TRBV2 and TRBJ1-1, with 8 nucleotides matching TRBD1. Germline CDR1 is SNHLY and CDR2 is FYNNEI. The CDR3 covers 19 residues. Trimming at V came to 3 bases and at J to 0 bases, leaving 15 bases not matched to a gene. CDR3 nucleotide sequence: TGTGCCAGCAGTGACGGACAGGGAATCGGTCGCTACGTGAACACTGAAGCTTTCTTT. Amino acids: CASSDGQGIGRYVNTEAFF.

The J gene is TRBJ2-1, the V gene TRBV24-1, with D possibly being TRBD2 (5 bases). Trimming took 10 bases from V and 8 from J, leaving 20 bases between them. Germline V CDR1 and CDR2: KGHDR, SFDVKD. The CDR3 length is 14 residues. CDR3 residues: CATRLAGSTHEQFF. DNA of the CDR3: TGTGCCACAAGATTGGCGGGCAGCACTCATGAGCAGTTCTTC.

This clonotype was observed a few times. This sequence joins TRBV10-2 and TRBJ2-7, with 7 bases fitting TRBD1. V lost 8 bases, J lost 0 bases, and 7 bases stayed unmatched. Germline V gives CDR1 WSHSY, CDR2 SAAADI. The CDR3 has 14 amino acids. CDR3 DNA sequence: TGCGCCAGCGGGGACAGCCAGGTCTCCTACGAGCAGTACTTC. Translated, it gives CASGDSQVSYEQYF.

The V gene is TRBV11-2, the J gene TRBJ1-2; D not certain. The CDR3 has 13 residues. V shed 0 bases and J shed 8 bases, with 10 bases lying between them. Germline CDR1 SGHAT, CDR2 FQNNGV. The CDR3 nucleotides are TGTGCCAGCAGCTTAGACAGCCCACGGGGCTACACCTTC. Its protein is CASSLDSPRGYTF.